This T cell receptor beta chain was captured by sequencing in a study of T-cell memory formation after mild COVID-19. Study background: The TCR clusters were mostly specific to one donor. The study, taken as a whole, reports: Contracting clones localized mainly to CM and EM when CD4+ and mainly to EMRA when CD8+.

This clonotype was counted between two and nine times. Its antigen is as yet unknown. 5'RACE with constant-segment primers built TCRalpha and TCRbeta cDNA libraries with UMIs. TCRdb reanalysed the 5' RACE reads using MiXCR and keeps one entry per CDR3 protein. Here the sample spans 140,000 or so distinct CDR3 sequences, roughly 13% being singletons. The germline gives CDR1 SNHLY, CDR2 FYNNEI. V gave up 4 bases and J gave up 2 bases, with 21 bases separating them. This CDR3 has 17 amino acids. The sample comprised PBMCs or a T cell subset sorted from them (not recorded which). V and J are TRBV2 and TRBJ2-7; TRBD1 is a possible D gene (6 bases). The sequence came from an adult woman who had mild COVID-19 (a few samples of this study predate the infection). Cell type and time point are not known. This CDR3 reads CASSVRVTGITTYEQYF. In DNA, the CDR3 is TGTGCCAGCAGTGTGAGGGTTACAGGGATTACAACCTACGAGCAGTACTTC.